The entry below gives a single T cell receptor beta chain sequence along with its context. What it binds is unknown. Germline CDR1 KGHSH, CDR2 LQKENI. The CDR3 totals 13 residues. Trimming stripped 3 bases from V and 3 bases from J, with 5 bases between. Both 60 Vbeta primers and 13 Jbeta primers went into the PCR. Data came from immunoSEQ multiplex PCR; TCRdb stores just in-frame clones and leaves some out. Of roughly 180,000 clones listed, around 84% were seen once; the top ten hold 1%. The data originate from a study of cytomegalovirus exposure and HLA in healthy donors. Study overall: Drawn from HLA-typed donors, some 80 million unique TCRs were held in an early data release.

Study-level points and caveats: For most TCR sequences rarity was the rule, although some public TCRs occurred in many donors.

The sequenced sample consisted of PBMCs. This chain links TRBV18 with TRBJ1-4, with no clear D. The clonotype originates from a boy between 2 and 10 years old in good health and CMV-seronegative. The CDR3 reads CASSPYPNEKLFF. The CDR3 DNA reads TGTGCCAGCTCACCCTACCCTAATGAAAAACTGTTTTTT.